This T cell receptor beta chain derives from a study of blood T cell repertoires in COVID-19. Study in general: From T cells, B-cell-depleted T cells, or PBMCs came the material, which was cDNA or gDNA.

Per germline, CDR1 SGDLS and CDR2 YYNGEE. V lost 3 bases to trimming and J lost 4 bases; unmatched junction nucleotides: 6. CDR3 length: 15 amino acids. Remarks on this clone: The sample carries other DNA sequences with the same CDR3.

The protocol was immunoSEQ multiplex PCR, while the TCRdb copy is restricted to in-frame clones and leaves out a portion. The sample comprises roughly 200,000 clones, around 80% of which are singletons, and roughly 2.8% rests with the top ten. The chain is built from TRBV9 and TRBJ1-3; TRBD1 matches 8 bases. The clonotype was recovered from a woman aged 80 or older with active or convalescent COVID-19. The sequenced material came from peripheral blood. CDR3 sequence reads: CASSENRGSGNTIYF. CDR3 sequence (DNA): TGTGCCAGCAGCGAAAACAGGGGGTCCGGAAACACCATATATTTT. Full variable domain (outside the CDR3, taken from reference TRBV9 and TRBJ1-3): DSGVTQTPKHLITATGQRVTLRCSPRSGDLSVYWYQQSLDQGLQFLIQYYNGEERAKGNILERFSAQQFPDLHSELNLSSLELGDSALYFCASSENRGSGNTIYFGEGSWLTVV.